What follows are 6 T cell receptor beta chains derived from one specimen sequenced in a study of memory CD8 T cells in hepatitis C reinfection. Regarding time point: pre-reinfection, 55 to 20 weeks before reinfection detection. No in vitro expansion preceded TCR sequencing of the sorted cells. Measured with immunoSEQ multiplex PCR; TCRdb has only the in-frame clones, and not every one. This sample has over 5,500 clones; around 91% occur once, and the top ten carry roughly 23%. Sequencing input: naive CD8+ T cells sorted from blood. The receptors stem from a man aged 50 to 60 with hepatitis C virus infection.

This clone appeared once. The chain is built from TRBV6-1 and TRBJ2-1, with D perhaps TRBD1 (7 bases). The CDR3 is 15 residues long. Germline-derived CDR1 and CDR2 are MNHNS and SASEGT. The V end lost 10 bases, the J end lost 7 bases, and 23 bases lay between the germline ends. DNA for the CDR3: TGTGCCACCCCTACGGGAGAGGGGGCTGTGAATGAGCAGTTCTTC. As protein: CATPTGEGAVNEQFF.

This chain links TRBV15 with TRBJ2-7; TRBD1 might be the D (6 bases). The CDR3 runs to 14 residues. Germline CDR1 LNHNV, CDR2 YYDKDF (reference sequence). V lost 3 bases and J 1 base, leaving 10 bases between the germline ends. The CDR3 protein is CATSSDRSSYEQYF. The CDR3 DNA sequence: TGTGCCACCAGCAGCGACAGGTCATCCTACGAGCAGTACTTC.

DNA for the CDR3: TGTGCCAGCAGCTTATTAGGTAGCGGGAGTAGTGAGCAGTACTTC. Amino acids: CASSLLGSGSSEQYF. The chain couples TRBV7-9 to TRBJ2-7, with 9 bases lining up with TRBD2. The germline gives CDR1 SEHNR, CDR2 FQNEAQ (reference sequence). Trimming removed 2 bases from V and 7 bases from J; junction bases left unmatched: 9. CDR3 length: 15 residues.

The count of this clone is one. The J gene is TRBJ2-7, the V gene TRBV5-1; 8 nucleotides line up with TRBD1. Trimming removed 3 bases from V and 6 bases from J; junction bases left unmatched: 11. Germline CDR1 is SGHRS and CDR2 is YFSETQ. The CDR3 is made up of 15 amino acids. The DNA of the CDR3 is TGCGCCAGCAGCTACTCGGACAGGGTGTATTCCGAGCAGTACTTC. It translates to CASSYSDRVYSEQYF.

CDR3: CASSSGTKKDEQYF. The CDR3 DNA sequence: TGTGCCAGCAGTTCCGGGACAAAGAAGGACGAGCAGTACTTC. The V gene is TRBV5-5, the J gene TRBJ2-7; weak D call: TRBD1 (6 bases). Trimming took off 5 bases at V and 5 bases at J, with 17 bases between the two ends. The CDR3 extends over 14 amino acids. Germline assignment: CDR1 SGHKS and CDR2 YYEKEE (reference sequence).

The chain joins TRBV19 to TRBJ2-7, with 7 bases that match TRBD1. The junction had 2 bases not matched to a gene; V was cut back by 5 bases and J by 1 base. Germline assignment: CDR1 LNHDA and CDR2 SQIVND (reference sequence). The CDR3 consists of 13 residues. The CDR3 coding sequence is TGTGCCAGTAGTTGGGACAGATCCTACGAGCAGTACTTC. Its protein product is CASSWDRSYEQYF.